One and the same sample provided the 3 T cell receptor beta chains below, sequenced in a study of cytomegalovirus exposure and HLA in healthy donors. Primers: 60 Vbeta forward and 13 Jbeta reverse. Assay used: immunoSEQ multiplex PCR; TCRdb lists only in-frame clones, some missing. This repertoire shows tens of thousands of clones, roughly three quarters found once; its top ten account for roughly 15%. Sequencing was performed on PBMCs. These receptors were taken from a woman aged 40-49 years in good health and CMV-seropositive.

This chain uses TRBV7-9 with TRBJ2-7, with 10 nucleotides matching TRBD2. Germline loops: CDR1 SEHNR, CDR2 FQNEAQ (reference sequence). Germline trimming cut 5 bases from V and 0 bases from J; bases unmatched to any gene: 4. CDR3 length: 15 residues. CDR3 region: CASSLTSGTSYEQYF. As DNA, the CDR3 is TGTGCCAGCAGCCTCACTAGCGGGACCTCCTACGAGCAGTACTTC.

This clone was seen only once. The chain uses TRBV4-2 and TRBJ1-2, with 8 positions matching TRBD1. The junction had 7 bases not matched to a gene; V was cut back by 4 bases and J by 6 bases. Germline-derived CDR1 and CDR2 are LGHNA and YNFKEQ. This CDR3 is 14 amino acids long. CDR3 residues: CASSPMDREHGYTF. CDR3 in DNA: TGTGCCAGCAGCCCGATGGACAGGGAGCATGGCTACACCTTC.

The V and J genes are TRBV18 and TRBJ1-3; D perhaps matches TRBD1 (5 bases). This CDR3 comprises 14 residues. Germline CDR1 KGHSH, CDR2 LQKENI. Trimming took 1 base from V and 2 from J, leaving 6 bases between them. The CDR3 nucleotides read TGTGCCAGCTCACCACAGGGGACTGGAAACACCATATATTTT. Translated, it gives CASSPQGTGNTIYF.